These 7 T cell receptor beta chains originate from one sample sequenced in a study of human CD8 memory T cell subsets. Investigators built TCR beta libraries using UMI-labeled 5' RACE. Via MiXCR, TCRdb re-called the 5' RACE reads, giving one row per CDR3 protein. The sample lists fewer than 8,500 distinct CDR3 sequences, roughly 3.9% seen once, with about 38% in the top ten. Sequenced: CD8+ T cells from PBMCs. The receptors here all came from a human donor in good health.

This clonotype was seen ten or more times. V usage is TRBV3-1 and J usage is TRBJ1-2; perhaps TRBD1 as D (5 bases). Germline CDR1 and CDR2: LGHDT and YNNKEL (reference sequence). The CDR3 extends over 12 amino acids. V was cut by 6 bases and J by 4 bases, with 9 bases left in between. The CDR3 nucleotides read TGTGCCAGCAGTGCAGGGAGCTATGGCTACACCTTC. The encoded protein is CASSAGSYGYTF.

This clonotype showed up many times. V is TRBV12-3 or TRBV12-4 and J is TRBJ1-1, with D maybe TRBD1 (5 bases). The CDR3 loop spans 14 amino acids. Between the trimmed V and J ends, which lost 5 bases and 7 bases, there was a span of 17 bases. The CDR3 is CASSLSGPGGEAFF. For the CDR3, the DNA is TGTGCCAGCAGTCTATCCGGCCCGGGGGGTGAAGCTTTCTTT.

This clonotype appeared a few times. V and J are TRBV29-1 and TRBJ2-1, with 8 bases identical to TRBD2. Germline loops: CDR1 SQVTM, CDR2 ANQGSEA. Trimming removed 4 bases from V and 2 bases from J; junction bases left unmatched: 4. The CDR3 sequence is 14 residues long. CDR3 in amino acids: CSVAAGGAYNEQFF. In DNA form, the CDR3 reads TGCAGCGTTGCCGCGGGGGGCGCCTACAATGAGCAGTTCTTC.

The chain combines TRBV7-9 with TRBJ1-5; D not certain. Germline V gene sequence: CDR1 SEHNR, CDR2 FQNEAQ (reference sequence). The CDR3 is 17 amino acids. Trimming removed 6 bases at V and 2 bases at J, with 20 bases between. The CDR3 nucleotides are TGTGCCAGCAGTTGGACTCCGGAGGGTGATCGCAATCAGCCCCAGCATTTT. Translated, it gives CASSWTPEGDRNQPQHF.

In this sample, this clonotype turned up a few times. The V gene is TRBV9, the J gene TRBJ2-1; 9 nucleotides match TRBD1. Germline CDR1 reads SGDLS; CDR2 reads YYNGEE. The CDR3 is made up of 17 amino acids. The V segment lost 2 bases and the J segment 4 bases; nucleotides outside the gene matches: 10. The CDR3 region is CASSVSQTGGIYNEQFF. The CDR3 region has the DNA TGTGCCAGCAGCGTTTCACAGACAGGGGGGATTTACAATGAGCAGTTCTTC.

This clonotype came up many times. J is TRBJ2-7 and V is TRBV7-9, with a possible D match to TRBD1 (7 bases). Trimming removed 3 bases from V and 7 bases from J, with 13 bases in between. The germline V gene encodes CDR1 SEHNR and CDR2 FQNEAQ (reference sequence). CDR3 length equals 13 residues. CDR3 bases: TGTGCCAGCAGCTTCACAGGGGCGGGAGAGCAGTACTTC. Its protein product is CASSFTGAGEQYF.

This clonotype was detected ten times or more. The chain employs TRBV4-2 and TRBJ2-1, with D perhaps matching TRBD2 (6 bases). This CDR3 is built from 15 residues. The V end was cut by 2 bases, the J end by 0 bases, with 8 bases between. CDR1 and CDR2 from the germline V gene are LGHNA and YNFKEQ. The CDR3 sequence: CASSQSTSSYNEQFF. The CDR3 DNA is TGTGCCAGCAGCCAATCGACTAGCTCCTACAATGAGCAGTTCTTC.